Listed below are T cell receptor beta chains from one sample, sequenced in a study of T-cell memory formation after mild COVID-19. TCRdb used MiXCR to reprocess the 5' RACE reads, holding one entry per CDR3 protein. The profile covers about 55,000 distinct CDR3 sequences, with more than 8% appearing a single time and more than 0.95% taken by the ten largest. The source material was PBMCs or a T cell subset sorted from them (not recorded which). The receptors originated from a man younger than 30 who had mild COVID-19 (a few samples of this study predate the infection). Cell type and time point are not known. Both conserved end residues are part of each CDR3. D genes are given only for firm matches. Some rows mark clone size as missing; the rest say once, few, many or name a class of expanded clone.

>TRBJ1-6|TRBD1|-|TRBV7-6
CASSLAGTANSPLHF
TGTGCCAGCAGCTTAGCGGGGACAGCCAATTCACCCCTCCACTTT
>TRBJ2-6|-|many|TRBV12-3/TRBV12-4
CASSWASGANVLTF
TGTGCCAGCAGTTGGGCTTCTGGGGCCAACGTCCTGACTTTC
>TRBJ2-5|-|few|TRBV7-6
CASSLTYGGQETQYF
TGTGCCAGCAGCTTGACTTACGGGGGCCAAGAGACCCAGTACTTC
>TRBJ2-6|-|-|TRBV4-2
CASSQGKSGANVLTF
TGTGCCAGCAGCCAAGGGAAGTCTGGGGCCAACGTCCTGACTTTC
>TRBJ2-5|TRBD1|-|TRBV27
CASSLRGLETQYF
TGTGCCAGCAGTTTAAGGGGGCTGGAGACCCAGTACTTC
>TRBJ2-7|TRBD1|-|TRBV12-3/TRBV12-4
CAVQGASSDSEQYF
TGTGCCGTGCAGGGGGCGAGTTCCGACTCCGAGCAGTACTTC
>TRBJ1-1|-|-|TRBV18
CASSPRSLNTEAFF
TGTGCCAGCTCACCGAGGAGCCTGAACACTGAAGCTTTCTTT
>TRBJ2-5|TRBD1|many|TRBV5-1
CASSIGDRADQETQYF
TGCGCCAGCAGCATTGGGGACAGGGCCGACCAAGAGACCCAGTACTTC
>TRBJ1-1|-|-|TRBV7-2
CASSLRRKDTEAFF
TGTGCCAGCAGCTTAAGGAGAAAGGACACTGAAGCTTTCTTT
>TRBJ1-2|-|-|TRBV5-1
CASSLDRYYGYTF
TGCGCCAGCAGCTTGGACAGGTACTATGGCTACACCTTC
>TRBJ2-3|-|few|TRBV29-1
CSVGVITDTQYF
TGCAGCGTTGGAGTAATCACAGATACGCAGTATTTT